Below, 27 T cell receptor beta chains from the same sample are listed, as sequenced in a study of OX40 agonist ivuxolimab in advanced cancers. TCRdb's copy holds only in-frame clones and misses some; the assay was immunoSEQ multiplex PCR. The table lists under 75,000 clones, around 81% of them singletons. The sequences come from CD4+ or CD8+ T cells sorted from blood, collected in a trial of the OX40 agonist ivuxolimab. Receptor source: an adult with an advanced solid tumor such as melanoma, head and neck, liver or kidney cancer.

CDR3 loop: CASSYRGNGYTF. DNA for the CDR3: TGTGCCAGCAGCTACAGGGGCAATGGCTACACCTTC. The rearrangement joins TRBV11-2 to TRBJ1-2, with 7 bases lining up with TRBD1. Germline CDR1 SGHAT, CDR2 FQNNGV. CDR3 size: 12 residues. Trimming at V came to 4 bases and at J to 6 bases, leaving 2 bases not matched to a gene.

The chain is built from TRBV6-5 and TRBJ2-3, with D unresolved. This CDR3 region has 11 residues. The germline CDR1 and CDR2 sequences are MNHEY and SVGAGI. V was trimmed by 7 bases and J by 6 bases, leaving 8 bases between them. CDR3 sequence (DNA): TGTGCCAGCATGAGTTTGGATACGCAGTATTTT. It encodes CASMSLDTQYF.

The rearrangement links TRBV6-5 to TRBJ1-5, with D unresolved. The germline CDR1 and CDR2 sequences are MNHEY and SVGAGI. CDR3 length: 13 residues. The V gene lost 4 bases and the J gene lost 3 bases, with 7 bases spanning the gap. The CDR3 DNA reads TGTGCCAGCAGTTCCCAAATCAATCAGCCCCAGCATTTT. Translation gives CASSSQINQPQHF.

The rearrangement uses TRBV19 and TRBJ2-7; 7 positions match TRBD1. CDR1 and CDR2 from the germline V gene are LNHDA and SQIVND (reference sequence). The V gene end was trimmed by 10 bases and the J gene end by 2 bases; junction bases not matched to a gene: 11. The CDR3 spans 14 residues. As DNA, the CDR3 is TGTGCCACTTCCCGGGACAGAGGGCCCTACGAGCAGTACTTC. It encodes CATSRDRGPYEQYF.

The chain joins TRBV4-1 to TRBJ2-1; tentatively, D is TRBD1 (6 bases). The V end was cut by 4 bases, the J end by 8 bases, with 21 bases between. CDR3 length equals 16 residues. CDR1 and CDR2 from the germline V gene are MGHRA and YSYEKL. The DNA for the CDR3 is TGCGCCAGCAGCCCCGCGGCCACCGCCAGGGGCGATGAGCAGTTCTTC. Translating gives CASSPAATARGDEQFF.

This chain links TRBV25-1 with TRBJ2-5; 10 bases map to TRBD1. CDR3 size: 14 residues. After removal of 3 bases from V and 4 bases from J, the junction contained 2 bases not matched to a gene. Germline values: CDR1 MGHDK, CDR2 SYGVNS. The CDR3 here is CASSETGGRETQYF. CDR3 coding DNA: TGTGCCAGCAGTGAGACAGGGGGCAGAGAGACCCAGTACTTC. The whole variable domain, remainder taken from reference TRBV25-1 and TRBJ2-5, is EADIYQTPRYLVIGTGKKITLECSQTMGHDKMYWYQQDPGMELHLIHYSYGVNSTEKGDLSSESTVSRIRTEHFPLTLESARPSHTSQYLCASSETGGRETQYFGPGTRLLVL.

J is TRBJ1-2 and V is TRBV6-5; D is uncertain. The CDR3 runs to 14 residues. CDR1 and CDR2 (germline): MNHEY, SVGAGI. Trimming shortened V by 8 bases and J by 8 bases, and 21 bases separated the two germline ends. The CDR3 is CASGPPGSVGGYTF. The CDR3, as DNA: TGTGCCAGCGGACCTCCCGGTTCGGTGGGAGGCTACACCTTC.

In its sample, this clone was seen many times. This same CDR3 is encoded by further DNA sequences in the sample. The rearrangement links TRBV9 to TRBJ1-5; D gene ambiguous. Germline V gene lookup returns CDR1 SGDLS and CDR2 YYNGEE. The CDR3 runs to 14 residues. Trimming shortened V by 0 bases and J by 0 bases, and 4 bases separated the two germline ends. CDR3 protein: CASSVDGSNQPQHF. As DNA, the CDR3 is TGTGCCAGCAGCGTAGATGGTAGCAATCAGCCCCAGCATTTT.

CDR3 DNA: TGTGCCAGCAGCTTAGCGGGGGGGGGACCTGAGCAGTTCTTC. This codes for CASSLAGGGPEQFF. This rearrangement joins TRBV7-8 to TRBJ2-1; 7 nucleotides line up with TRBD2. CDR3 size: 14 residues. V lost 0 bases, J lost 9 bases, and 5 bases stayed unmatched. CDR1 is SGHVS and CDR2 is FQNEAQ in the germline V gene.

This chain connects TRBV27 to TRBJ1-1; D call uncertain. Germline values: CDR1 MNHEY, CDR2 SMNVEV (reference sequence). The CDR3 extends over 14 amino acids. The V and J ends lost 5 bases and 5 bases respectively, with 15 bases between them. The chain's CDR3 is CASSPTRLETEAFF. CDR3 in DNA: TGTGCCAGCAGTCCTACAAGATTGGAGACTGAAGCTTTCTTT.

The V call is TRBV11-3, the J call TRBJ2-5; 9 bases match TRBD2. The CDR3 contains 14 residues. Germline V CDR1 and CDR2: SGHNT, YENEEA. V trimming: 5 bases; J trimming: 2 bases; junction bases outside the gene matches: 3. The CDR3 sequence: CASSPGLAQETQYF. CDR3 nucleotide sequence: TGTGCCAGCAGCCCGGGACTAGCACAAGAGACCCAGTACTTC.

In this sample, this clone turned up a few times. Written as DNA, the CDR3 is TGCGCCAGCAGCCGGTTAACAGGGCAAGCTAACTATGGCTACACCTTC. Translation gives CASSRLTGQANYGYTF. The rearrangement links TRBV4-1 to TRBJ1-2; weak D call: TRBD1 (6 bases). CDR3 length: 16 amino acids. The V end was cut by 4 bases, the J end by 0 bases, with 15 bases between. In germline, CDR1 is MGHRA, CDR2 YSYEKL.

This clone was seen more than once but under ten times. The rearrangement links TRBV19 to TRBJ1-2; D gene ambiguous. V gave up 5 bases and J gave up 8 bases, with 12 bases separating them. There are 12 residues in the CDR3. Per the germline V gene, CDR1 is LNHDA and CDR2 is SQIVND (reference sequence). In nucleotides, the CDR3 is TGTGCCAGTAGTGCAAACGTCGCGGGCTACACCTTC. Protein: CASSANVAGYTF.

The rearrangement links TRBV7-2 to TRBJ1-3, with D uncertain. The CDR3 has 15 residues. Trimming took 7 bases from V and 3 from J, leaving 16 bases between them. Germline V gene lookup returns CDR1 SGHTA and CDR2 FQGNSA. The DNA for the CDR3 is TGTGCCAGCAACCCCGGGCTTTTCGGTGGAAACACCATATATTTT. Residues: CASNPGLFGGNTIYF.

The rearrangement joins TRBV7-6 to TRBJ2-1, with 16 bases identical to TRBD2. The V gene's germline CDR1 is SGHVS and CDR2 FNYEAQ. The CDR3 is made up of 15 amino acids. V shed 7 bases and J 7 bases; nucleotides not matched to a gene: 4. In DNA form, the CDR3 reads TGTGCCAGCACCTTGGGACTAGCGGGGGGGAATGAGCAGTTCTTC. Translated, it gives CASTLGLAGGNEQFF.

CDR3: CATGILGDNSPLHF. The CDR3 coding sequence is TGTGCCACTGGAATTTTGGGGGATAATTCACCCCTCCACTTT. V gene TRBV7-9 combines with J gene TRBJ1-6; maybe TRBD1 (5 bases). Germline V gene lookup returns CDR1 SEHNR and CDR2 FQNEAQ (reference sequence). The CDR3 is made up of 14 amino acids. Trimming removed 10 bases at V and 5 bases at J, with 15 bases between.

This clone has just one count. V usage is TRBV25-1 and J usage is TRBJ1-1; possible D gene TRBD1, 5 bases. Deletions cut 1 base from V and 10 bases from J, with 13 bases between. CDR3 length: 13 amino acids. Germline CDR1 reads MGHDK; CDR2 reads SYGVNS. The CDR3 DNA reads as TGTGCCAGCAGTGAATTGCTGGGAGGGGCAGCTTTCTTT. This sequence encodes CASSELLGGAAFF.

This clone was detected a few times. The chain joins TRBV30 to TRBJ2-3; TRBD2 agrees at 10 bases. CDR1 is GTSNPN and CDR2 is SVGIG in the germline V gene (reference sequence). Trimming took 5 bases from V and 2 from J; bases not matched to a gene: 10. There are 16 residues in the CDR3. CDR3 region: CAWVTKRGGYTDTQYF. For the CDR3, the DNA is TGTGCCTGGGTAACTAAGCGGGGGGGCTACACAGATACGCAGTATTTT.

The J gene is TRBJ2-1, the V gene TRBV14; a possible D gene is TRBD1 (5 bases). The V gene lost 3 bases and the J gene lost 3 bases, with 12 bases spanning the gap. CDR3 size: 15 residues. The germline CDR1 and CDR2 sequences are SGHDN and FVKESK. Written as DNA, the CDR3 is TGTGCCAGCAGCCATGGACACCTCTTCTACAATGAGCAGTTCTTC. This codes for CASSHGHLFYNEQFF.

The rearrangement joins TRBV30 to TRBJ1-3, with no clear D. The CDR3 runs 12 residues. Germline V CDR1 and CDR2: GTSNPN, SVGIG (reference sequence). Trimming left V 8 bases short and J 0 bases short, with 8 bases between. The CDR3 DNA follows: TGTGCCCACGTGACCTCTGGAAACACCATATATTTT. It is translated as CAHVTSGNTIYF.

The chain recombines TRBV9 with TRBJ2-5, with unresolved D. The V gene lost 0 bases and the J gene lost 2 bases, with 11 bases spanning the gap. Germline V lookup: CDR1 SGDLS, CDR2 YYNGEE. CDR3 length: 15 residues. The CDR3 DNA reads TGTGCCAGCAGCGTAGCTGTAGGGCAGCAAGAGACCCAGTACTTC. This sequence encodes CASSVAVGQQETQYF.

The genes are TRBV5-4 and TRBJ1-4, with TRBD1 matching 7 bases. The CDR3 extends over 14 amino acids. V lost 4 bases and J lost 4; bases outside the gene matches: 4. CDR1 and CDR2 (germline): SGHNT, YYREEE (reference sequence). CDR3 sequence reads: CASSRDSLNEKLFF. DNA of the CDR3: TGTGCCAGCAGCCGGGACAGCCTTAATGAAAAACTGTTTTTT.

This chain connects TRBV27 to TRBJ1-1; perhaps TRBD1 as D (5 bases). This CDR3 has 14 amino acids. V was cut by 7 bases and J by 0 bases, with 12 bases left in between. Germline V lookup: CDR1 MNHEY, CDR2 SMNVEV (reference sequence). The CDR3 nucleotides read TGTGCCAGCACACGGGGACCCATGAACACTGAAGCTTTCTTT. This sequence encodes CASTRGPMNTEAFF.

The chain combines TRBV19 with TRBJ1-6; no definite D call. CDR1 and CDR2 (germline): LNHDA, SQIVND (reference sequence). CDR3 length: 20 amino acids. Trimming removed 2 bases at V and 0 bases at J, with 20 bases between. The DNA for the CDR3 is TGTGCCAGTAGTATAACGACACCAAAGCTGGGGAGCTCCTATAATTCACCCCTCCACTTT. Translating it yields CASSITTPKLGSSYNSPLHF.

The chain uses TRBV5-1 and TRBJ1-4; the D gene is possibly TRBD1 (5 bases). The CDR3 is 14 amino acids. Trimming removed 4 bases from V and 3 bases from J, with 10 bases in between. From germline, CDR1 is SGHRS and CDR2 YFSETQ. The CDR3: CASSLVGANEKLFF. The CDR3 coding sequence is TGCGCCAGCAGCCTGGTGGGGGCTAATGAAAAACTGTTTTTT.

The chain uses TRBV2 and TRBJ2-7, with 7 bases identical to TRBD2. The CDR3 loop spans 14 amino acids. Germline assignment: CDR1 SNHLY and CDR2 FYNNEI. V lost 8 bases and J lost 0; bases outside the gene matches: 7. This CDR3 reads CASLSGGSSYEQYF. Here the CDR3 DNA reads TGTGCCAGCTTGTCCGGGGGGAGCTCCTACGAGCAGTACTTC.

The V gene is TRBV18, the J gene TRBJ2-7; 9 nucleotides align to TRBD1. This CDR3 has 14 amino acids. Per germline, CDR1 KGHSH and CDR2 LQKENI. J lost 6 bases, V lost 4 bases, and 7 bases had no gene match. For the CDR3, the DNA is TGTGCCAGCTCACTCCGGGACAGGGTTCGCGAGCAGTACTTC. Translated: CASSLRDRVREQYF.